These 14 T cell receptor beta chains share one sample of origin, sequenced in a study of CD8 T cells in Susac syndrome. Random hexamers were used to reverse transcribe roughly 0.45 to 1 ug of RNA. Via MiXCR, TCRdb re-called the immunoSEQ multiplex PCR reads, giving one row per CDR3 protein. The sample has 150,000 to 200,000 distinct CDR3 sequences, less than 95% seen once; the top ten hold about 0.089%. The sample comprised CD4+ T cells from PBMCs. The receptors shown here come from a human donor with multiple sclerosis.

The CDR3 spells CSVSPRWRGNTIYF. The CDR3 nucleotides are TGCAGCGTTTCCCCGAGATGGAGAGGAAACACCATATATTTT. The chain joins TRBV29-1 to TRBJ1-3; D is ambiguous. The V and J ends lost 5 bases and 4 bases respectively, with 15 bases between them. The CDR3 sequence is 14 residues long. The germline gives CDR1 SQVTM, CDR2 ANQGSEA.

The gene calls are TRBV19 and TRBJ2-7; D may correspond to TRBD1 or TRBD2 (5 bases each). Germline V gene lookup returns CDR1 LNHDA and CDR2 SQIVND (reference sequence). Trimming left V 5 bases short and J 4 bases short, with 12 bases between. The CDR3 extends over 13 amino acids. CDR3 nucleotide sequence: TGTGCCAGTAGTTTCGGGGCACGATACGAGCAGTACTTC. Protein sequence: CASSFGARYEQYF.

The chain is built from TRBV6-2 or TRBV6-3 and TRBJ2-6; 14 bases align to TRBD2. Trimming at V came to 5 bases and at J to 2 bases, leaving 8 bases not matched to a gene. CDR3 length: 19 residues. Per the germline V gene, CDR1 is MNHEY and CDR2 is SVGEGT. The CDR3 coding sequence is TGTGCCAGCAGTAAAGGGACTAGCGGGAGTTTTGCTGGGGCCAACGTCCTGACTTTC. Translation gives CASSKGTSGSFAGANVLTF.

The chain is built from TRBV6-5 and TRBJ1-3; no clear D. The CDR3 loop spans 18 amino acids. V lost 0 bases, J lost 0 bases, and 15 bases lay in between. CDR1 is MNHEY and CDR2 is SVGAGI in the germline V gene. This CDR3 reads CASSYSMPGTVSGNTIYF. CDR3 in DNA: TGTGCCAGCAGTTACTCGATGCCAGGCACAGTCTCTGGAAACACCATATATTTT.

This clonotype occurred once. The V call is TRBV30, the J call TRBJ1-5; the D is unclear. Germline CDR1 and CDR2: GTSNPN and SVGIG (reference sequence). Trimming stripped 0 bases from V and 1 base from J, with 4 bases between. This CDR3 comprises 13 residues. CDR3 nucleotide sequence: TGTGCCTGGAGTGTGAAAAGCAATCAGCCCCAGCATTTT. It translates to CAWSVKSNQPQHF.

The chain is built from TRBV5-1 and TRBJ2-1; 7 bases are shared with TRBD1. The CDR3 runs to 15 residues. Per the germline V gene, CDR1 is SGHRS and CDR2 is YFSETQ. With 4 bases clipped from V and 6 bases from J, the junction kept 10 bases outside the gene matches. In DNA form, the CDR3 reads TGCGCCAGCAGCATACCGACAGGGTCGGGCAATGAGCAGTTCTTC. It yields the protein CASSIPTGSGNEQFF.

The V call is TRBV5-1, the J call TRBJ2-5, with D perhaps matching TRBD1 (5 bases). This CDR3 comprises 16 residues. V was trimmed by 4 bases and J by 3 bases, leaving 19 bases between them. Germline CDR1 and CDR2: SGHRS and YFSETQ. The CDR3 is CASSQIALGVKETQYF. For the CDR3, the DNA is TGCGCCAGCAGCCAAATAGCCCTAGGGGTGAAAGAGACCCAGTACTTC. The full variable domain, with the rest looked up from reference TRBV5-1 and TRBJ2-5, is KAGVTQTPRYLIKTRGQQVTLSCSPISGHRSVSWYQQTPGQGLQFLFEYFSETQRNKGNFPGRFSGRQFSNSRSEMNVSTLELGDSALYLCASSQIALGVKETQYFGPGTRLLVL.

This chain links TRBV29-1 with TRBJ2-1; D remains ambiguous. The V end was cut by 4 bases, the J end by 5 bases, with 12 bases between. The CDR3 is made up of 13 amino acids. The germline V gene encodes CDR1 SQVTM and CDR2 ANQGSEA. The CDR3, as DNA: TGCAGCGTTGGTCGGGCAGCAGACAATGAGCAGTTCTTC. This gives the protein CSVGRAADNEQFF.

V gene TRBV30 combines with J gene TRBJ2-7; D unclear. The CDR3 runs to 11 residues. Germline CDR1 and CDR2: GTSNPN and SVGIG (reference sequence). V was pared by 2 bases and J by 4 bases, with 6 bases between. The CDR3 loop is CAWSSTYEQYF. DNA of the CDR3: TGTGCCTGGAGTTCTACGTACGAGCAGTACTTC. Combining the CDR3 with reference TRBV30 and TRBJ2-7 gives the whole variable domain SQTIHQWPATLVQPVGSPLSLECTVEGTSNPNLYWYRQAAGRGLQLLFYSVGIGQISSEVPQNLSASRPQDRQFILSSKKLLLSDSGFYLCAWSSTYEQYFGPGTRLTVT.

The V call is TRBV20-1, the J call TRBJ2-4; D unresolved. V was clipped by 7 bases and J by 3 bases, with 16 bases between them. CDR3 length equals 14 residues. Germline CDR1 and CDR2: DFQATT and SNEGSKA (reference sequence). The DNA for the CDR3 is TGCAGTGTCCCGGATCGGGCTGGCAAAAACATTCAGTACTTC. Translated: CSVPDRAGKNIQYF.

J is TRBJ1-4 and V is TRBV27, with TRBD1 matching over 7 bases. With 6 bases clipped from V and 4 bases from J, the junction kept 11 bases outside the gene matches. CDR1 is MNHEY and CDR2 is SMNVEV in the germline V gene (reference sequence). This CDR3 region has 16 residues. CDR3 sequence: CASSRQGWISNEKLFF. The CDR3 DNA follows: TGTGCCAGCAGCCGACAGGGTTGGATTAGTAATGAAAAACTGTTTTTT.

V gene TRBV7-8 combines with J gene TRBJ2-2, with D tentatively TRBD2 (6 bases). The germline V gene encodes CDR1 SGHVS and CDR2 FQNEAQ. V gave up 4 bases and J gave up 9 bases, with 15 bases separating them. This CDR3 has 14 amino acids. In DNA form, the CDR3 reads TGTGCCAGCAGCTATCCCGTAGCGGAAAGGGAGCTGTTTTTT. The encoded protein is CASSYPVAERELFF.

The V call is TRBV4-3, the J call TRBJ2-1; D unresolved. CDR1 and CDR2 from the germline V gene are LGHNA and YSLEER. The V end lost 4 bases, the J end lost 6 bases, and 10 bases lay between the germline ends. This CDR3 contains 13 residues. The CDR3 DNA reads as TGCGCCAGCAGCCTTAATATGTTCAATGAGCAGTTCTTC. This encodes CASSLNMFNEQFF.

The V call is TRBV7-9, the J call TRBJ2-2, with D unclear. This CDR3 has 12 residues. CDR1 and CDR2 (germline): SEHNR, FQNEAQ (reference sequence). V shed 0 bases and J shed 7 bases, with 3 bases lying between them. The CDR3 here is CASSLAVGELFF. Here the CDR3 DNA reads TGTGCCAGCAGCTTAGCCGTCGGGGAGCTGTTTTTT.